This T cell receptor beta chain was identified in a study of shared clonotypes between healthy human individuals. This CDR3 comprises 16 residues. Germline lookup yields CDR1 ENHRY and CDR2 SYGVKD. Losses at the gene ends were 8 bases for V and 7 bases for J; bases not matched to a gene: 20. The study drew its donors from healthy HIV-negative adults without recent acute infections or vaccinations. Clones were read by immunoSEQ multiplex PCR, and TCRdb kept only the in-frame ones, dropping some. This table has roughly 1,000,000 clones, 70% to 80% appearing once. Sequences were obtained from memory CD4+ T cells from PBMCs. As for subset: CD45RA-negative fraction. The origin of this receptor is a man between 18 and 35 years old in good health. Some clones in this sample may be carry-over from other donors' samples. The chain joins TRBV10-3 to TRBJ2-7; TRBD1 aligns across 7 bases. The CDR3 protein is CAIGVVETGPSGEQYF. CDR3 nucleotides: TGTGCCATCGGGGTCGTGGAGACAGGGCCCTCAGGGGAGCAGTACTTC.